The 3 T cell receptor beta chains presented below share a single source sample, sequenced in a study of long-term antiretroviral therapy in people with HIV. Version v3.0 of the immunoSEQ assay was performed at survey level. TCRdb's table, derived via immunoSEQ multiplex PCR, lists solely in-frame clones and lacks some. The sample lists about 11,000 clones, around three quarters occurring once. The sample here was unsorted PBMCs, taken at the start of antiretroviral therapy, before treatment. The receptors here all came from a man between 25 and 39 years old with HIV.

The chain combines TRBV4-3 with TRBJ2-1; 7 nucleotides match TRBD2. The trim removed 0 bases at V and 5 bases at J, leaving 7 bases unmatched. Germline lookup yields CDR1 LGHNA and CDR2 YSLEER. The CDR3 loop spans 16 amino acids. This CDR3 reads CASSQDGRGGNNEQFF. CDR3 DNA sequence: TGCGCCAGCAGCCAAGATGGCCGCGGGGGAAACAATGAGCAGTTCTTC.

There are a few counts of this clone. The chain has TRBV11-2 and TRBJ2-3, with D maybe TRBD2 (6 bases). The germline V and J ends were trimmed by 5 bases and 2 bases, with 17 bases remaining between them. The CDR3 consists of 16 residues. The V gene's germline CDR1 is SGHAT and CDR2 FQNNGV. CDR3 in amino acids: CASSRVRLDLTDTQYF. DNA for the CDR3: TGTGCCAGCAGCCGGGTTAGACTAGACCTCACAGATACGCAGTATTTT.

This clone is termed medium-sized. The chain has TRBV2 and TRBJ1-5; possible D gene TRBD1, 6 bases. Looked up from germline, CDR1 is SNHLY and CDR2 is FYNNEI. V dropped 6 bases and J dropped 5 bases, with 17 bases sitting between them. CDR3 length: 15 amino acids. CDR3 sequence reads: CASRGTQGGDQPQHF. The CDR3 DNA is TGTGCCAGCAGGGGGACACAGGGAGGAGATCAGCCCCAGCATTTT.